This entry describes one TCR beta chain. This clone's antigen is unknown. No base-level quality is on record; no much larger clone is a single base apart. CDR3 length: 13 amino acids, cysteine to phenylalanine. The kept DNA is CDR3 alone, 39 bases in frame from the first base. CDR1 and CDR2, looked up from the germline V gene, are MNHNS and SASEGT. V has 7 bases trimmed and J has 2 bases trimmed; junction bases matching no gene number 1. All donors were healthy Caucasians. Three unrelated non-twin adults were additionally sequenced: a male aged 18 to 29, a male aged 50 to 59 and a female aged 50 to 59. Using Miltenyi CD45RO+ enrichment and human naive T-cell isolation kits, memory (CD45RO+) and naive T cells were isolated from PBMC. Receptor amplification or capture employed 5' RACE. Sequencing was carried out with an Illumina HiSeq 2000. A universal primer binding site was added through template switching, and the final cDNA carried a unique molecular identifier so that TCR cDNA molecules could be counted accurately. Specific primers in the conserved constant-segment region were used to synthesize first-strand cDNA for the TCR alpha and beta chains. To control for contamination, each cDNA library was double barcoded with a SMART-Mk sample barcode plus Illumina barcodes. TruSeq adapter sequences along with Illumina sample barcodes were introduced in two successive PCR steps. The TCR alpha and beta cDNA libraries were sequenced on the Illumina HiSeq platform using custom primers. The authors processed their data as follows. Unique molecular identifiers were extracted from raw reads with MiGEC, and CDR3 positions were determined with MiXCR. For each individual, recombination models were inferred using an EM algorithm with the repgenHMM and IGoR tools. Shared clonotypes were analyzed with the tcR package in R, and sharing was normalized by the product of cloneset sizes. Out-of-frame nonproductive sequences were analyzed to study raw recombination free of thymic and clonal selection effects. Using fastp trimming at Q25 and MiXCR clonotype assembly, TCRdb reanalyzed the public sequencing data and kept in-frame beta chains. Rows are unified per CDR3 protein, each entry keeping the most common DNA and genes. TCRdb's processing, not the study's, gives the V and J calls here. The sample yields 690,000 or so distinct CDR3 sequences; less than 7% were counted once. Roughly 2% of the sample belongs to the ten largest clones.

This sample is part of a study of identical twins (dated by TCRdb to the mid-2010s). Describing the broader study: The study deep-sequenced TCR alpha and beta repertoires from monozygotic twins, unrelated adults of various ages and cord blood to test whether fetal clonotypes persist. To rule out contamination, replicate twin experiments were performed at different times with different library preparation protocols. What the authors observed across the whole study: In monozygotic twins, recombination models systematically underestimated out-of-frame TCR alpha sharing, but the models matched the sharing seen between unrelated individuals. Fewer insertions were carried by abundant cord blood beta clonotypes, a similar but weaker trend appeared in young adult naive repertoires, and no such trend appeared in memory repertoires. Excess twin sharing in beta out-of-frame sequences was weaker because fewer shared sequences lowered the signal-to-noise ratio. Compared with coincidental sharing between unrelated individuals, an excess of low generation-probability sequences was observed among out-of-frame TCR alpha sequences shared between twins. Zero-insertion analyses could be partly confounded by invariant T cells such as MAIT and iNKT, though diverse VJ usage argued against such confounding for most clonotypes. Because the same donors could not be followed over many years, the conclusions relied on cross-sectional statistical analysis.

The V gene is TRBV6-1 and the J gene is TRBJ1-3; 8 nucleotides in the junction match TRBD1. This TCR derives from a man in his late teens or twenties in good health. Specimen: naive T cells sorted from blood. Sample cell subset or site, as interpreted from the label and publication: cells isolated with a human naive T-cell isolation kit. The CDR3 has the sequence CASKTGAGNTIYF. In nucleotides, the sequence is TGTGCCAGCAAGACAGGGGCTGGAAACACCATATATTTT.